Sequencing of this TCR beta chain was carried out in a study of TIL therapy for anti-PD-1-resistant metastatic lung cancer. Study as a whole: Median tumor PD-L1 proportion score was approximately 5.7%. Most patients had lung adenocarcinoma; a few tumors were EGFR-mutant, two ALK-rearranged; half smoked currently or formerly.

This was the immunoSEQ v3 assay. Sequencing depth was some 2 million read pairs for survey level, 5-6 million for deep. Sequencing was performed with immunoSEQ multiplex PCR; in TCRdb, only in-frame clones are kept and a portion is missing. The repertoire has under 55,000 clones, roughly 85% of them found once; the top ten carry 4.8%. Findings and limits, study-wide: After infusion, TIL clonotypes partly replaced peripheral T cells and declined over months.

Regarding time point: pre-treatment sample, taken before nivolumab and TIL therapy. Concerning this clone: Its antigen remains unidentified.

J gave up 2 bases and V 1 base, and 5 bases lay outside the gene matches. There are 16 residues in the CDR3. Per the germline V gene, CDR1 is LGHNA and CDR2 is YNFKEQ. The chain recombines TRBV4-2 with TRBJ2-3; 8 nucleotides agree with TRBD2. The TCR was taken from a woman between 30 and 79 years old with non-small cell lung cancer. Sample: blood, taken at baseline. This chain's CDR3 is CASSQGTSWNTDTQYF. The CDR3 DNA sequence: TGTGCCAGCAGCCAAGGGACTAGCTGGAACACAGATACGCAGTATTTT.